A single sample gave rise to the 29 T cell receptor beta chains below, sequenced in a study of identical twins. One entry per CDR3 protein, called by TCRdb with MiXCR from the 5' RACE reads. The data hold some 730,000 distinct CDR3 sequences, with roughly 18% observed a single time. These same records also appear under a second study, on T cells expressing NK-cell markers.

Sequencing was carried out using PBMCs. The source is a woman younger than 30 in good health.

V is TRBV6-1 and J is TRBJ2-7; TRBD1 is a possible D gene (5 bases). The germline V gene encodes CDR1 MNHNS and CDR2 SASEGT. CDR3 length: 15 amino acids. Trimming took off 6 bases at V and 1 base at J, with 16 bases between the two ends. This chain's CDR3 is CASRPQGARSYEQYF. The DNA for the CDR3 is TGTGCCAGCAGGCCGCAGGGCGCCAGGTCCTACGAGCAGTACTTC.

This clonotype was seen a few times. J is TRBJ2-2 and V is TRBV15; weak D call: TRBD2 (5 bases). This CDR3 spans 14 amino acids. Germline loops: CDR1 LNHNV, CDR2 YYDKDF (reference sequence). V was trimmed by 8 bases and J by 5 bases, leaving 15 bases between them. CDR3 nucleotides: TGTGCCACCTCCCATGATACTAGGACCGGGGAGCTGTTTTTT. Its translation is CATSHDTRTGELFF.

This clonotype was picked up many times. J is TRBJ2-3 and V is TRBV12-3 or TRBV12-4, with a tentative D call TRBD2 (6 bases). Trimming left V 0 bases short and J 11 bases short, with 6 bases between. The CDR3 consists of 11 residues. The CDR3 DNA follows: TGTGCCAGCAGTTTAGCGGGAGGGCAGTATTTT. Protein: CASSLAGGQYF.

The chain combines TRBV25-1 with TRBJ2-2; a possible D gene is TRBD2 (5 bases). The V and J ends lost 5 bases and 4 bases respectively, with 14 bases between them. The germline V gene encodes CDR1 MGHDK and CDR2 SYGVNS. The CDR3 contains 15 residues. The CDR3 DNA is TGTGCCAGCAGTCTCGGCGGGTTGGCCACCGGGGAGCTGTTTTTT. Translating it yields CASSLGGLATGELFF. Drawing the rest from reference TRBV25-1 and TRBJ2-2, the complete variable domain is EADIYQTPRYLVIGTGKKITLECSQTMGHDKMYWYQQDPGMELHLIHYSYGVNSTEKGDLSSESTVSRIRTEHFPLTLESARPSHTSQYLCASSLGGLATGELFFGEGSRLTVL.

In its sample, this clonotype was seen many times. This chain joins TRBV3-1 and TRBJ2-7, with a weak D call TRBD1 (6 bases). The CDR3 has 16 residues. V was pared by 1 base and J by 3 bases, with 16 bases between. The germline V gene encodes CDR1 LGHDT and CDR2 YNNKEL (reference sequence). Here the CDR3 DNA reads TGTGCCAGCAGCCAAGGAAGAGGGACATGGGGCTACGAGCAGTACTTC. Translated, it gives CASSQGRGTWGYEQYF.

The chain carries TRBV5-6 and TRBJ2-1; TRBD2 matches 9 bases. The V segment lost 5 bases and the J segment 2 bases; nucleotides outside the gene matches: 8. The CDR3 is made up of 16 amino acids. CDR1 and CDR2 from the germline V gene are SGHDT and YYEEEE. CDR3 protein: CASSYTGTSPYNEQFF. CDR3 bases: TGTGCCAGCAGTTACACCGGGACTAGCCCCTACAATGAGCAGTTCTTC. The whole variable domain, filled in from reference TRBV5-6 and TRBJ2-1, reads DAGVTQSPTHLIKTRGQQVTLRCSPKSGHDTVSWYQQALGQGPQFIFQYYEEEERQRGNFPDRFSGHQFPNYSSELNVNALLLGDSALYLCASSYTGTSPYNEQFFGPGTRLTVL.

This clonotype came up a few times. The chain uses TRBV3-1 and TRBJ2-1; unclear D gene. This CDR3 region has 12 residues. The V end was cut by 4 bases, the J end by 5 bases, with 6 bases between. CDR1 LGHDT and CDR2 YNNKEL come from the germline V gene (reference sequence). The CDR3: CASSRQDNEQFF. The DNA for the CDR3 is TGTGCCAGCAGCCGTCAGGACAATGAGCAGTTCTTC.

The V gene is TRBV9, the J gene TRBJ1-1; D may be TRBD1 (6 bases). This CDR3 region has 12 residues. V was shortened by 3 bases and J by 11 bases, with 14 bases between the two germline ends. Germline assignment: CDR1 SGDLS and CDR2 YYNGEE. CDR3 loop: CASSGTDSQAFF. DNA of the CDR3: TGTGCCAGCAGCGGAACGGACAGTCAGGCTTTCTTT.

This clonotype has a handful of counts. The rearrangement links TRBV12-3 or TRBV12-4 to TRBJ2-3, with 9 bases identical to TRBD2. The CDR3 runs to 16 residues. Unmatched junction bases numbered 11, after V lost 6 bases and J lost 4 bases. The CDR3 loop reads CASRSNSGRGADTQYF. The CDR3 nucleotides are TGTGCCAGCAGATCAAATAGCGGGAGAGGGGCAGATACGCAGTATTTT.

The chain combines TRBV27 with TRBJ2-3, with D possibly being TRBD2 (5 bases). V was clipped by 7 bases and J by 1 base, with 15 bases between them. The CDR3 length is 15 residues. Looked up from germline, CDR1 is MNHEY and CDR2 is SMNVEV (reference sequence). The CDR3 nucleotides read TGTGCCAGCACGGACTTCGACGGAGGCACAGATACGCAGTATTTT. This codes for CASTDFDGGTDTQYF.

This clonotype was seen more than once but under ten times. The rearrangement joins TRBV11-2 to TRBJ2-1; 14 positions match TRBD2. V dropped 2 bases and J dropped 9; count of bases not matched to a gene: 12. This CDR3 contains 18 residues. CDR1 and CDR2 from the germline V gene are SGHAT and FQNNGV. The CDR3 sequence is CASSLRMTSGRAGGEQFF. The DNA for the CDR3 is TGTGCCAGCAGCTTACGGATGACTAGCGGGAGGGCCGGGGGTGAGCAGTTCTTC.

This clonotype occurred once. The chain carries TRBV4-3 and TRBJ2-1; 10 nucleotides match TRBD1. Trimming removed 4 bases from V and 9 bases from J; junction bases left unmatched: 9. Per the germline V gene, CDR1 is LGHNA and CDR2 is YSLEER. This CDR3 has 15 residues. CDR3 region: CASSRSWTGGSEQFF. The CDR3 coding sequence is TGCGCCAGCAGCCGATCCTGGACAGGGGGATCTGAGCAGTTCTTC.

The V gene is TRBV20-1, the J gene TRBJ1-2; the match to TRBD1 covers 11 bases. Per germline, CDR1 DFQATT and CDR2 SNEGSKA (reference sequence). V shed 4 bases, J shed 3 bases, and the junction held 4 bases outside the gene matches. The CDR3 contains 14 residues. CDR3 residues: CSAMSGQGDYGYTF. The CDR3 DNA follows: TGCAGTGCTATGTCGGGACAGGGGGACTATGGCTACACCTTC.

V is TRBV24-1 and J is TRBJ2-1, with TRBD2 matching over 8 bases. V shed 2 bases and J 12 bases; nucleotides not matched to a gene: 11. Per germline, CDR1 KGHDR and CDR2 SFDVKD. This CDR3 has 15 amino acids. CDR3 DNA sequence: TGTGCCACCAGTGATTCCCTCGCGGGAGGTGCCCGGCAGTTCTTC. This codes for CATSDSLAGGARQFF.

This clonotype was seen at least ten times. The rearrangement links TRBV20-1 to TRBJ2-1; D not certain. In germline, CDR1 is DFQATT, CDR2 SNEGSKA (reference sequence). Trimming took off 0 bases at V and 8 bases at J, with 5 bases between the two ends. The CDR3 extends over 11 amino acids. CDR3 DNA sequence: TGCAGTGCTAGAGATCTGCATGAGCAGTTCTTC. Its translation is CSARDLHEQFF.

CDR3 in amino acids: CSVSAGNSYEQYF. In nucleotides, the CDR3 is TGCAGTGTATCGGCGGGGAACTCCTACGAGCAGTACTTC. The chain has TRBV20-1 and TRBJ2-7; tentative D call: TRBD2 (6 bases). CDR3 size: 13 residues. Germline V lookup: CDR1 DFQATT, CDR2 SNEGSKA (reference sequence). Trimming took off 7 bases at V and 0 bases at J, with 13 bases between the two ends.

Many counts were recorded for this clonotype. The chain uses TRBV29-1 and TRBJ2-3; possible D gene TRBD2, 5 bases. The CDR3 extends over 12 amino acids. Germline CDR1 is SQVTM and CDR2 is ANQGSEA. Trimming cost V 8 bases and J 1 base, with 10 bases left between them. CDR3: CSLPGGTDTQYF. The CDR3 nucleotides are TGCAGCCTTCCCGGGGGCACAGATACGCAGTATTTT.

This clonotype was found a few times. This chain joins TRBV4-3 and TRBJ2-1; 8 positions match TRBD2. The V and J ends lost 4 bases and 8 bases, in that order; junction bases with no gene match: 13. The CDR3 consists of 16 residues. Germline-derived CDR1 and CDR2 are LGHNA and YSLEER. The CDR3 nucleotides are TGCGCCAGCAGCCGTCGGGGGGGGGGCCTCTTCGATGAGCAGTTCTTC. This sequence encodes CASSRRGGGLFDEQFF.

The genes are TRBV5-1 and TRBJ1-4; D is unresolved. The germline gives CDR1 SGHRS, CDR2 YFSETQ. The CDR3 consists of 14 residues. Trimming removed 4 bases from V and 4 bases from J, with 11 bases in between. The CDR3 here is CASSGGVVNEKLFF. CDR3 in DNA: TGCGCCAGCAGCGGCGGGGTAGTTAATGAAAAACTGTTTTTT.

The chain is built from TRBV5-1 and TRBJ2-7; TRBD2 is a possible D gene (5 bases). This CDR3 has 15 amino acids. The germline V and J ends were trimmed by 0 bases and 6 bases, with 16 bases remaining between them. The germline V gene has CDR1 SGHRS and CDR2 YFSETQ. This CDR3 reads CASSLVLAGSGEQYF. The CDR3 bases are TGCGCCAGCAGCTTGGTCCTGGCGGGTTCTGGCGAGCAGTACTTC.

CDR3 coding DNA: TGCAGTGCTAGAGACGCCCGGCGGGGACCCACCTACGAGCAGTACTTC. As protein: CSARDARRGPTYEQYF. The chain couples TRBV20-1 to TRBJ2-7; D possibly corresponds to TRBD2 (6 bases). The germline V gene has CDR1 DFQATT and CDR2 SNEGSKA (reference sequence). V was cut by 0 bases and J by 2 bases, with 17 bases left in between. The CDR3 loop spans 16 amino acids.

This clonotype was seen a few times. This chain links TRBV12-3 or TRBV12-4 with TRBJ2-3, with D maybe TRBD1 (5 bases). V was cut by 8 bases and J by 2 bases, with 8 bases left in between. The CDR3 runs 12 residues. The CDR3 nucleotides are TGTGCCAGCCAGGGAATCACAGATACGCAGTATTTT. Its translation: CASQGITDTQYF.

This clonotype has just a few counts. The CDR3 loop is CASSCGHPRNEQFF. The CDR3 DNA follows: TGCGCCAGCAGCTGTGGACATCCTCGGAATGAGCAGTTCTTC. The genes are TRBV5-1 and TRBJ2-1, with D possibly matching TRBD1 (5 bases). Looked up from germline, CDR1 is SGHRS and CDR2 is YFSETQ. The CDR3 spans 14 residues. Trimming took off 3 bases at V and 7 bases at J, with 14 bases between the two ends.

This clonotype has just a few counts. The chain carries TRBV5-5 and TRBJ2-7; perhaps TRBD2 as D (5 bases). The CDR3 is made up of 15 amino acids. Between the trimmed V and J ends, which lost 4 bases and 4 bases, there was a span of 18 bases. Germline-derived CDR1 and CDR2 are SGHKS and YYEKEE (reference sequence). The CDR3 bases are TGTGCCAGCAGCCCTAGGAGGCAGGAGGTATACGAGCAGTACTTC. As protein: CASSPRRQEVYEQYF. Looking up the rest from reference TRBV5-5 and TRBJ2-7 gives the full variable domain: DAGVTQSPTHLIKTRGQQVTLRCSPISGHKSVSWYQQVLGQGPQFIFQYYEKEERGRGNFPDRFSARQFPNYSSELNVNALLLGDSALYLCASSPRRQEVYEQYFGPGTRLTVT.

The chain joins TRBV6-1 to TRBJ2-2, with 7 bases identical to TRBD2. CDR1 and CDR2 from the germline V gene are MNHNS and SASEGT. J was trimmed by 0 bases and V by 7 bases; bases with no gene match: 5. There are 15 residues in the CDR3. CDR3 in DNA: TGTGCCAGCATGAAAGCGGGGACGAACACCGGGGAGCTGTTTTTT. This codes for CASMKAGTNTGELFF.

Only a few counts were recorded for this clonotype. This chain joins TRBV12-3 or TRBV12-4 and TRBJ1-1; D gene unclear. CDR3 size: 13 residues. Trimming took off 3 bases at V and 7 bases at J, with 12 bases between the two ends. The CDR3 region is CASSLTIGFEAFF. As DNA, the CDR3 is TGTGCCAGCAGTTTGACTATCGGATTTGAAGCTTTCTTT.

This clonotype showed up just a few times. The chain has TRBV20-1 and TRBJ2-2; 7 positions agree with TRBD1. The CDR3 is 14 amino acids. In germline, CDR1 is DFQATT, CDR2 SNEGSKA (reference sequence). Trimming removed 3 bases from V and 1 base from J; junction bases left unmatched: 2. The chain's CDR3 is CSASYRGNTGELFF. The CDR3 DNA follows: TGCAGTGCTAGTTACAGGGGGAACACCGGGGAGCTGTTTTTT.

This clonotype has just a few counts. The chain uses TRBV5-1 and TRBJ1-5, with D hard to call. Germline V CDR1 and CDR2: SGHRS, YFSETQ. This CDR3 comprises 11 residues. With 8 bases removed from V and 6 bases from J, the gap between germline ends came to 9 bases. CDR3 loop: CARGGLQPQHF. In DNA, the CDR3 is TGCGCCAGGGGTGGACTTCAGCCCCAGCATTTT. Together with reference TRBV5-1 and TRBJ1-5, the CDR3 gives the full variable domain: KAGVTQTPRYLIKTRGQQVTLSCSPISGHRSVSWYQQTPGQGLQFLFEYFSETQRNKGNFPGRFSGRQFSNSRSEMNVSTLELGDSALYLCARGGLQPQHFGDGTRLSIL.

The chain couples TRBV20-1 to TRBJ2-3; no definite D call. The CDR3 loop spans 14 amino acids. Germline CDR1 DFQATT, CDR2 SNEGSKA (reference sequence). The V gene lost 5 bases and the J gene lost 0 bases, with 12 bases spanning the gap. The CDR3 nucleotides read TGCAGTGCTCCAAGGACCCGTAGCACAGATACGCAGTATTTT. Its protein is CSAPRTRSTDTQYF.